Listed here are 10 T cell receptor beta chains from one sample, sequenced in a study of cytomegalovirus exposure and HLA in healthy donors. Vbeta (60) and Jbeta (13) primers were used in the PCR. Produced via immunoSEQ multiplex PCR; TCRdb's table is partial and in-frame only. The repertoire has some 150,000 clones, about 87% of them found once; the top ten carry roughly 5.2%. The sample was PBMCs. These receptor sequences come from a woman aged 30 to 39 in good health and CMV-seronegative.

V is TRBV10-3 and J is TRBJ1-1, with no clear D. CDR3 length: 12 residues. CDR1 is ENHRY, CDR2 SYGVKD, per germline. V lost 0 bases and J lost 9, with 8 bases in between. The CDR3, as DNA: TGTGCCATCAGTGAGTCGAAACAGAAAGCTTTCTTT. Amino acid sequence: CAISESKQKAFF.

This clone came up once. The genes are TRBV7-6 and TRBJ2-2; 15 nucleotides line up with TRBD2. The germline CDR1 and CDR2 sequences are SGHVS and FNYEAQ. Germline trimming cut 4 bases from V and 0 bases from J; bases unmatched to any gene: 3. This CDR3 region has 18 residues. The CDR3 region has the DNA TGTGCCAGCAGCTCTGGACTAGCGGGGGGGACGAACACCGGGGAGCTGTTTTTT. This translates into CASSSGLAGGTNTGELFF.

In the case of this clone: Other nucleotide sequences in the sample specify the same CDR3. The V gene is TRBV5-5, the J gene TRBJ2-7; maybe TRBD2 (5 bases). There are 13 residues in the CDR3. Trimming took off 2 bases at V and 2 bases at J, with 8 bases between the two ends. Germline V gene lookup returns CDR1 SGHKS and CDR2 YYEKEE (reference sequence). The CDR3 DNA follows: TGTGCCAGCAGCTTCGGGGTTCCCTACGAGCAGTACTTC. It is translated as CASSFGVPYEQYF.

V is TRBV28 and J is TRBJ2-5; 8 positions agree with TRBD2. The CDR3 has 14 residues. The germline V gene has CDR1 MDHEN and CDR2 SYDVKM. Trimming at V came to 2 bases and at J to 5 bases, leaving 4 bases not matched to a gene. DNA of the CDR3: TGTGCCAGCAGTTTAGCAGCGGGAGAGGAGACCCAGTACTTC. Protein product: CASSLAAGEETQYF.

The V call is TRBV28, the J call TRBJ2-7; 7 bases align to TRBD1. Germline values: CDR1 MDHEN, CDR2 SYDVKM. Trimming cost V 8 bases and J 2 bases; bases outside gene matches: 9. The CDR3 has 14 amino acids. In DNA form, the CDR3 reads TGTGCCAGCGGGTCCGGGACAGTACCCTACGAGCAGTACTTC. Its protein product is CASGSGTVPYEQYF.

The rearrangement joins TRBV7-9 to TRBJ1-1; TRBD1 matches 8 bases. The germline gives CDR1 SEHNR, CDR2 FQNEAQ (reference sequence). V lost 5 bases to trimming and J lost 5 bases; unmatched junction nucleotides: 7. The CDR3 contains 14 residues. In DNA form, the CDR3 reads TGTGCCAGCAGCCTACAGGGGGGCAGGACTGAAGCTTTCTTT. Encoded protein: CASSLQGGRTEAFF.

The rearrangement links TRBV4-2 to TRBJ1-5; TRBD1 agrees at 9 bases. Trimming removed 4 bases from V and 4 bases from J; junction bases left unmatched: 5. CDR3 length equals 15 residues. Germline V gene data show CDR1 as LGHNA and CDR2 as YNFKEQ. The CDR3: CASSPGQGLNQPQHF. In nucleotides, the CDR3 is TGTGCCAGCAGCCCGGGACAGGGACTGAATCAGCCCCAGCATTTT.

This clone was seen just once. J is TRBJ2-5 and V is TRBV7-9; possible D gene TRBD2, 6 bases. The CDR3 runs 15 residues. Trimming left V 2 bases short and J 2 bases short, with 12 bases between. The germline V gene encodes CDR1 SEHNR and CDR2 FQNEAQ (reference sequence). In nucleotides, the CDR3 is TGTGCCAGCAGCTTATACGGAGGGAGGCAAGAGACCCAGTACTTC. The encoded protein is CASSLYGGRQETQYF.

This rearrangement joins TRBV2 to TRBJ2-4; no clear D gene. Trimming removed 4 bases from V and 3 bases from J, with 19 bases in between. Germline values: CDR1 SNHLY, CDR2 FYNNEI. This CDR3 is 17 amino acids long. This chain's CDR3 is CASSAPRNLSGKNIQYF. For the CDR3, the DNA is TGTGCCAGCAGTGCACCCCGAAACTTGAGTGGCAAAAACATTCAGTACTTC.

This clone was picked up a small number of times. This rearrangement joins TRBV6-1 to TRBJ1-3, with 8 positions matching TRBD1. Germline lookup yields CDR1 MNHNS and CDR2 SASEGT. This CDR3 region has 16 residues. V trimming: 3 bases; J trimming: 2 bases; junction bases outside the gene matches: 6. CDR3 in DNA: TGTGCCAGCAGTGATCCAGGGGGCTGGCCTGGAAACACCATATATTTT. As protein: CASSDPGGWPGNTIYF.